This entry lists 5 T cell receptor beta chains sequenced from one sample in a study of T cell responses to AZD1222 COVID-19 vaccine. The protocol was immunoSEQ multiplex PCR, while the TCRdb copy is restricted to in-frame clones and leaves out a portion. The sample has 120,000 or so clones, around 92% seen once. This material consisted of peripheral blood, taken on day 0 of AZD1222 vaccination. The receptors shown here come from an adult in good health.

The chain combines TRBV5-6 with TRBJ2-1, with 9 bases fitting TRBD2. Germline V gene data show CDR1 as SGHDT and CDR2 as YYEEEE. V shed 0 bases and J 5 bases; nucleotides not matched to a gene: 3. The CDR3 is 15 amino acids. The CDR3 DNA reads TGTGCCAGCAGCTTGGTGGCGGGAGGGGACAATGAGCAGTTCTTC. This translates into CASSLVAGGDNEQFF.

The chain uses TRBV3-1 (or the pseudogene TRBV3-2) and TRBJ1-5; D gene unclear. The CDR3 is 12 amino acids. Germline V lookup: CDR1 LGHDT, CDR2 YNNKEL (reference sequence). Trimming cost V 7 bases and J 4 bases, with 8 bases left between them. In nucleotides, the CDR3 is TGTGCCAGCAATCTGGGGAATCAGCCCCAGCATTTT. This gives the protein CASNLGNQPQHF.

CDR3 loop: CASSRDRGNTEAFF. The CDR3 DNA follows: TGTGCCAGCAGCCGGGACAGGGGGAACACTGAAGCTTTCTTT. This rearrangement joins TRBV5-8 to TRBJ1-1; 10 bases align to TRBD1. J gave up 1 base and V 4 bases, and 1 base lay outside the gene matches. CDR1 is SGHTS and CDR2 is YDEGEE in the germline V gene. CDR3 length: 14 residues.

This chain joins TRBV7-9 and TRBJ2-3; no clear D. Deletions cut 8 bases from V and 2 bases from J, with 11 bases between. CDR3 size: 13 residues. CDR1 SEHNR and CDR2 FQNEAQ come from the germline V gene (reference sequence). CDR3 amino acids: CASDRPNTDTQYF. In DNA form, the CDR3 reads TGTGCCAGCGATAGGCCCAACACAGATACGCAGTATTTT.

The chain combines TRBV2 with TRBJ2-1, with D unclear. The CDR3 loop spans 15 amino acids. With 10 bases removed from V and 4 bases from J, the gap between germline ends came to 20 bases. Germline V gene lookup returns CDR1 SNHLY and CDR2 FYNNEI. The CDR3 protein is CAIKGGSGWYNEQFF. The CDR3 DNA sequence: TGTGCCATAAAGGGTGGTTCCGGGTGGTACAATGAGCAGTTCTTC. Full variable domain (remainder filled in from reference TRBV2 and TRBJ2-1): EPEVTQTPSHQVTQMGQEVILRCVPISNHLYFYWYRQILGQKVEFLVSFYNNEISEKSEIFDDQFSVERPDGSNFTLKIRSTKLEDSAMYFCAIKGGSGWYNEQFFGPGTRLTVL.